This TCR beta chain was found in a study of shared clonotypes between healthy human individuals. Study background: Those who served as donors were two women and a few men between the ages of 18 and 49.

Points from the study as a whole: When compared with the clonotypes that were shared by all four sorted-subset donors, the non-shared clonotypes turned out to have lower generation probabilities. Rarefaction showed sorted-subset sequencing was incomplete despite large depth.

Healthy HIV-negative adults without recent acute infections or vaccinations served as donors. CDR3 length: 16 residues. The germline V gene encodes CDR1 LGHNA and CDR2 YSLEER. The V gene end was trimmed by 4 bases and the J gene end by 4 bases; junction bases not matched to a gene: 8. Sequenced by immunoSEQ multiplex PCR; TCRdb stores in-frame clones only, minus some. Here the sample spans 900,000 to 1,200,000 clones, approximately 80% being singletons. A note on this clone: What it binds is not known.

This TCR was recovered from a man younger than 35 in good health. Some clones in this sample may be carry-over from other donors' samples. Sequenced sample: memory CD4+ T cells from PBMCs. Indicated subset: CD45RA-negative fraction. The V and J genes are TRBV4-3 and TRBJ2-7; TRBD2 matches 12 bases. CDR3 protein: CASSPARTSGKYEQYF. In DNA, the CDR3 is TGCGCCAGCAGCCCAGCTCGGACTAGCGGGAAATACGAGCAGTACTTC.